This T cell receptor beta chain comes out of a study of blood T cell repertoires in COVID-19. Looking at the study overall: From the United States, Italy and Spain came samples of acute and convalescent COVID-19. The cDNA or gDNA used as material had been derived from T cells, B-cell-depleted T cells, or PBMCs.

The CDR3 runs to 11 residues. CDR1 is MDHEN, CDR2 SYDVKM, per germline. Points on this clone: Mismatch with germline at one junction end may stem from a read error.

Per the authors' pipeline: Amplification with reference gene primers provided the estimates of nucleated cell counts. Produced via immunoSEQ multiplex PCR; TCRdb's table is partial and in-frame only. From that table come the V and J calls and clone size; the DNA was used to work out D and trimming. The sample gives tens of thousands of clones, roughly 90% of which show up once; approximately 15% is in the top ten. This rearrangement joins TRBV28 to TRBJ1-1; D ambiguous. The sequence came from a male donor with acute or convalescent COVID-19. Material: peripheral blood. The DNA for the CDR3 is TGTGCCTGCAGTCTAAGCACTGAAGCTTTCTTT. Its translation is CACSLSTEAFF.